This TCR beta chain was observed in a study of technical replicates of blood from a handful of donors. In its sample, this clone was seen once. Germline CDR1 and CDR2: LGHNA and YNFKEQ. This CDR3 has 14 residues. Trimming removed 2 bases at V and 10 bases at J, with 17 bases between. Only in-frame clones appear in the TCRdb table, and some are missing; sequencing was by immunoSEQ multiplex PCR. There are tens of thousands of clones in the sample; around 94% occur only once, and under 0.3% lies in the top ten. This chain connects TRBV4-2 to TRBJ2-5, with D possibly TRBD2 on 6 matching bases. This clonotype was obtained from a human donor in good health. Sequencing was carried out using T cells isolated from PBMCs. The CDR3 coding sequence is TGTGCCAGCAGCCAAAGTAGCGGAGGGGAGGTCCAGTACTTC. Its protein product is CASSQSSGGEVQYF.